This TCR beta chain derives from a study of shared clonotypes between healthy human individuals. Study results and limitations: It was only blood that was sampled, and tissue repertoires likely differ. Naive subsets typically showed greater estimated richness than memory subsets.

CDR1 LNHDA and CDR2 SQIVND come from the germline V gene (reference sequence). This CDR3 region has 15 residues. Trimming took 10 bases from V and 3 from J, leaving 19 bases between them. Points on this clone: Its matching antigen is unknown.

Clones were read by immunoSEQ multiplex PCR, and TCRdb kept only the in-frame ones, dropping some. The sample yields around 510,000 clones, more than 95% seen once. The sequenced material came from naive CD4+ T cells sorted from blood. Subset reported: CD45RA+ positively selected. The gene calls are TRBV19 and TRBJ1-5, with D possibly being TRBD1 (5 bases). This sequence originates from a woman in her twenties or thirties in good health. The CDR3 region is CATTRDSSFNQPQHF. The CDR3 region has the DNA TGTGCCACTACCCGGGACTCAAGCTTCAATCAGCCCCAGCATTTT.